The following is a T cell receptor beta chain sequence with its context. This specimen comes from a study of technical replicates of blood from several donors. V was shortened by 5 bases and J by 3 bases, with 2 bases between the two germline ends. The CDR3 runs to 11 residues. CDR1 is MNHNS, CDR2 SASEGT, per germline. Assay: immunoSEQ multiplex PCR; the TCRdb copy retains only in-frame clones and omits some. The sample shows more than 70,000 clones, 95% to 97% of them seen only once. Sequenced: T cells isolated from PBMCs. The TCR comes from a human donor in good health. V is TRBV6-1 and J is TRBJ1-3; unclear D gene. CDR3 DNA sequence: TGTGCCAGCAGTCGTGGAAACACCATATATTTT. Translating gives CASSRGNTIYF.